The 8 T cell receptor beta chains presented below share a single source sample, sequenced in a study of cytomegalovirus exposure and HLA in healthy donors. PCR amplification relied on 60 Vbeta primers (plus 13 Jbeta primers). Assay: immunoSEQ multiplex PCR; the TCRdb copy retains only in-frame clones and omits some. Here the sample spans 100,000 to 150,000 clones, about 80% being singletons. The sample consisted of PBMCs. Receptor source: a man in his forties in good health and CMV-seronegative.

The chain recombines TRBV5-4 with TRBJ2-1, with D possibly matching TRBD1 (6 bases). The CDR3 spans 15 residues. Trimming took 0 bases from V and 4 from J, leaving 11 bases between them. Germline CDR1 is SGHNT and CDR2 is YYREEE (reference sequence). In nucleotides, the CDR3 is TGTGCCAGCAGCTTGGATCAGGGGTCTTACAATGAGCAGTTCTTC. Translated, it gives CASSLDQGSYNEQFF.

This clone has only one observation. This chain uses TRBV29-1 with TRBJ2-7, with TRBD2 as a possible D gene (6 bases). Germline V lookup: CDR1 SQVTM, CDR2 ANQGSEA. Trimming cost V 4 bases and J 7 bases, with 14 bases left between them. The CDR3 length is 12 residues. The CDR3 is CSVAVPRGEQYF. The CDR3 nucleotides are TGCAGCGTTGCGGTTCCCCGGGGGGAGCAGTACTTC.

This clone appeared a few times. This sequence joins TRBV5-4 and TRBJ1-1, with TRBD1 matching 7 bases. The CDR3 is made up of 14 amino acids. The germline V gene encodes CDR1 SGHNT and CDR2 YYREEE (reference sequence). The V gene end was trimmed by 1 base and the J gene end by 4 bases; junction bases not matched to a gene: 4. This CDR3 is CASSLRQGTTEAFF. In nucleotides, the CDR3 is TGTGCCAGCAGCTTGCGACAGGGTACCACTGAAGCTTTCTTT.

Here the CDR3 reads CASSGDRQNTEAFF. CDR3 sequence (DNA): TGTGCCAGTAGTGGGGACAGGCAGAACACTGAAGCTTTCTTT. V gene TRBV19 combines with J gene TRBJ1-1; 8 bases are shared with TRBD1. The V gene end was trimmed by 5 bases and the J gene end by 1 base; junction bases not matched to a gene: 3. The germline V gene encodes CDR1 LNHDA and CDR2 SQIVND (reference sequence). CDR3 length: 14 residues.

The count of this clone is one. V and J are TRBV5-1 and TRBJ2-1, with 7 bases aligning to TRBD2. The CDR3 sequence is 15 residues long. Trimming at V came to 4 bases and at J to 0 bases, leaving 4 bases not matched to a gene. Germline V gene sequence: CDR1 SGHRS, CDR2 YFSETQ. The CDR3: CASSRGDLSYNEQFF. The CDR3 DNA reads TGCGCCAGCAGCCGGGGGGACCTCTCCTACAATGAGCAGTTCTTC.

The chain links TRBV29-1 to TRBJ1-1; D not certain. The CDR3 has 13 residues. V was pared by 6 bases and J by 5 bases, with 16 bases between. CDR1 and CDR2 from the germline V gene are SQVTM and ANQGSEA. In DNA form, the CDR3 reads TGCAGCGTGGTCCCGTTCACGGGGACTGAAGCTTTCTTT. This codes for CSVVPFTGTEAFF.

V usage is TRBV4-1 and J usage is TRBJ2-1; 7 bases map to TRBD2. The CDR3 length is 15 residues. Looked up from germline, CDR1 is MGHRA and CDR2 is YSYEKL. Losses at the gene ends were 0 bases for V and 5 bases for J; bases not matched to a gene: 4. The CDR3 is CASSQEERENNEQFF. The CDR3 nucleotides read TGCGCCAGCAGCCAAGAGGAGCGGGAAAACAATGAGCAGTTCTTC.

The rearrangement joins TRBV27 to TRBJ2-1, with TRBD2 identical over 10 bases. The germline V gene has CDR1 MNHEY and CDR2 SMNVEV (reference sequence). Trimming cost V 7 bases and J 10 bases; bases outside gene matches: 13. This CDR3 region has 15 residues. Here the CDR3 reads CASISGTSASGEQFF. CDR3 in DNA: TGTGCCAGCATCTCCGGGACTAGCGCCTCAGGGGAGCAGTTCTTC.